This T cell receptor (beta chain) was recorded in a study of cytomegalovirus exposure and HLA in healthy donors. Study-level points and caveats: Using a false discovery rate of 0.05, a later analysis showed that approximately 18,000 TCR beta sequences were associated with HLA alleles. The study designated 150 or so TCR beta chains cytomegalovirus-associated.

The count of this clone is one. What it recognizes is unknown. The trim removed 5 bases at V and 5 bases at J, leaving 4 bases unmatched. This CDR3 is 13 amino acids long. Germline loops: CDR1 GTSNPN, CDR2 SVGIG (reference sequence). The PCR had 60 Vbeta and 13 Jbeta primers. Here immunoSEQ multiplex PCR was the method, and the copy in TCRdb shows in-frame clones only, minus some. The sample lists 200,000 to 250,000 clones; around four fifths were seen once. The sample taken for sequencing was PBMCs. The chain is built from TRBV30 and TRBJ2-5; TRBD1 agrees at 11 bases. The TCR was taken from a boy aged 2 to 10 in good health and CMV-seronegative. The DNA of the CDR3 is TGTGCCTGGGGGACAGGGGGAGGCGAGACCCAGTACTTC. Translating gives CAWGTGGGETQYF.